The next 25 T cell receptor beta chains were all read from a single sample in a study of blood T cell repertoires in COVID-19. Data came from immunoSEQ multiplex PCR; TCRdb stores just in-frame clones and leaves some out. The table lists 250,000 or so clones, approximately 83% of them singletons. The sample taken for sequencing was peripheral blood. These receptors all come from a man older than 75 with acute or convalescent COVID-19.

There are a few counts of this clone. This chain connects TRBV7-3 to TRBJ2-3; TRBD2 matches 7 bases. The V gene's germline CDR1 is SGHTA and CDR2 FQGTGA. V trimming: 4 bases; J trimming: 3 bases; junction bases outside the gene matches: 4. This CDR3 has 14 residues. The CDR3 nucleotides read TGTGCCAGCAGCTCCGCCGGGGGGACAGATACGCAGTATTTT. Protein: CASSSAGGTDTQYF. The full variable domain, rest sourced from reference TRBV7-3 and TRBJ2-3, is GAGVSQTPSNKVTEKGKYVELRCDPISGHTALYWYRQSLGQGPEFLIYFQGTGAADDSGLPNDRFFAVRPEGSVSTLKIQRTERGDSAVYLCASSSAGGTDTQYFGPGTRLTVL.

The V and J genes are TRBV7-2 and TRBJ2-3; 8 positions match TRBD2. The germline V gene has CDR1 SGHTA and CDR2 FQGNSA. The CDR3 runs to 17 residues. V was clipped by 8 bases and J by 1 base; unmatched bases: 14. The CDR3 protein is CASPFGGVALGTDTQYF. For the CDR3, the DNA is TGTGCCAGCCCTTTCGGGGGGGTAGCCCTCGGCACAGATACGCAGTATTTT.

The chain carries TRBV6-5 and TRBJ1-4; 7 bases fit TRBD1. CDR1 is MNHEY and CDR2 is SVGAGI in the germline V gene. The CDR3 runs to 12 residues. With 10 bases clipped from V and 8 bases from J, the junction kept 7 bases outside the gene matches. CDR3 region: CATRQGDEKLFF. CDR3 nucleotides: TGTGCCACGAGACAGGGCGACGAAAAACTGTTTTTT.

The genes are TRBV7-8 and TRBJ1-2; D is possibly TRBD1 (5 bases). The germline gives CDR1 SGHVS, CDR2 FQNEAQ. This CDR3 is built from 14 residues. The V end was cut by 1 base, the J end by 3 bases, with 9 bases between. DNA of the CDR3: TGTGCCAGCAGCTTAGTCATCAGGGACTATGGCTACACCTTC. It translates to CASSLVIRDYGYTF.

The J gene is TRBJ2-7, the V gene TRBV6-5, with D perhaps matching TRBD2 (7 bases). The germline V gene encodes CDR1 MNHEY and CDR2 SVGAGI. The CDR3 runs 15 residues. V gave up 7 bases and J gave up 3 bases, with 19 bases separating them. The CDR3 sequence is CASTPEAGALYEQYF. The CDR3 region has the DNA TGTGCCAGCACCCCGGAGGCGGGGGCCCTCTACGAGCAGTACTTC.

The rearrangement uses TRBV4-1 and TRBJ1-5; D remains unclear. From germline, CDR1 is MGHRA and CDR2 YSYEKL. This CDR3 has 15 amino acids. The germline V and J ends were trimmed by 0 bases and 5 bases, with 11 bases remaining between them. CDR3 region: CASSQDTGGYQPQHF. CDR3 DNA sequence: TGCGCCAGCAGCCAAGATACCGGAGGCTATCAGCCCCAGCATTTT.

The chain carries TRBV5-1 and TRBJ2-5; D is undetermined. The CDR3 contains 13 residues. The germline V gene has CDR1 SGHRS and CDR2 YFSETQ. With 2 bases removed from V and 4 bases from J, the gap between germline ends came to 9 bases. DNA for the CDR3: TGCGCCAGCAGCTTACGACGGAGAGAGACCCAGTACTTC. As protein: CASSLRRRETQYF.

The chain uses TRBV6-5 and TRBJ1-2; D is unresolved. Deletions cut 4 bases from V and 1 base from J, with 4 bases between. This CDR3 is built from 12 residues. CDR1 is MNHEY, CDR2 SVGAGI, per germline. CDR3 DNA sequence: TGTGCCAGCAGTTCAGATAACTATGGCTACACCTTC. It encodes CASSSDNYGYTF.

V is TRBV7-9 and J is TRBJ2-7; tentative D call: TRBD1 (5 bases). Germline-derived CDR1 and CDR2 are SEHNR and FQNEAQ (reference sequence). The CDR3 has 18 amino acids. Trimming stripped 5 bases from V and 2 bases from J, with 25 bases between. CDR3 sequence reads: CASSPPAQFAGQTYEQYF. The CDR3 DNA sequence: TGTGCCAGCAGCCCCCCGGCCCAATTCGCAGGACAAACCTACGAGCAGTACTTC.

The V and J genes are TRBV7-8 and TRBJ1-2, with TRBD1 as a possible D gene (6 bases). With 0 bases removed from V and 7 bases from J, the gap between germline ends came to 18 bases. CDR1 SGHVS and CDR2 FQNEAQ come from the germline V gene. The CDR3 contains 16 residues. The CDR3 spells CASSLARIGGGSGYTF. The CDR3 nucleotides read TGTGCCAGCAGCTTAGCGCGAATCGGCGGGGGCTCTGGCTACACCTTC.

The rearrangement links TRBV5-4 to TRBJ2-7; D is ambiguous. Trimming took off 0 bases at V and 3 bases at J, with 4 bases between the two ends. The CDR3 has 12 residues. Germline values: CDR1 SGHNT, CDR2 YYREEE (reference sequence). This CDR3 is CASSLDIYEQYF. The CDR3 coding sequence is TGTGCCAGCAGCTTGGACATCTACGAGCAGTACTTC.

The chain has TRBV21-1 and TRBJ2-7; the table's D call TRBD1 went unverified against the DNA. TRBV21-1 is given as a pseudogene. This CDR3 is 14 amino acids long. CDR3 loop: CASTKDRGQLEQYF. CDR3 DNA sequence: TGTGCCAGCACCAAGGACAGGGGACAGCTCGAGCAGTACTTC.

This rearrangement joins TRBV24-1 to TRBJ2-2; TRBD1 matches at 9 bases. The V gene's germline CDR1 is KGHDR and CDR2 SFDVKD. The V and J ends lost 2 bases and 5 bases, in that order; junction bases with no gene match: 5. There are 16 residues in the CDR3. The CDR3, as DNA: TGTGCCACCAGTGATTGGGGGACAGGGAGGACCGGGGAGCTGTTTTTT. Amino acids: CATSDWGTGRTGELFF.

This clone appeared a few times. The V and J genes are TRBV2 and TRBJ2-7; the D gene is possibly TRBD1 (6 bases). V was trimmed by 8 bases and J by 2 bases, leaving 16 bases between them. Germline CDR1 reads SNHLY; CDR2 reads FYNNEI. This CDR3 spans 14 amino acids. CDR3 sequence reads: CASRDTPTPYEQYF. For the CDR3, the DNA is TGTGCCAGCCGGGACACTCCTACGCCCTACGAGCAGTACTTC.

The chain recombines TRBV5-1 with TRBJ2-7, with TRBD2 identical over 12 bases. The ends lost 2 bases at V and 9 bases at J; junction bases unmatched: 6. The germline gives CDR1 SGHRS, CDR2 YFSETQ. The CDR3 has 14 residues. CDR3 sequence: CASSLLAGGQGQYF. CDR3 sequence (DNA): TGCGCCAGCAGCTTACTAGCGGGAGGCCAGGGGCAGTACTTC.

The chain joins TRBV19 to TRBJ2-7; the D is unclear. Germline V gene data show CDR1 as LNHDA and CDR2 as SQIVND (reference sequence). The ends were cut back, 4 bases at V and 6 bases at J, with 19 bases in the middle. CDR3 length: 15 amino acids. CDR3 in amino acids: CASSTGLTRRPEQYF. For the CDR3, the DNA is TGTGCCAGTAGTACTGGGCTCACCAGACGACCCGAGCAGTACTTC.

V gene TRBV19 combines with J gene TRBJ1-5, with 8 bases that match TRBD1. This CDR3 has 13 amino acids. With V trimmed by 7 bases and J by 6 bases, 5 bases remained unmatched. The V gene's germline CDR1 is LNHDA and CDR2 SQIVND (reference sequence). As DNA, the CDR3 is TGTGCCAGTAAGAGGACAGGGACTCAGCCCCAGCATTTT. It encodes CASKRTGTQPQHF. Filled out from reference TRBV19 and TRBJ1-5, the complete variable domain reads DGGITQSPKYLFRKEGQNVTLSCEQNLNHDAMYWYRQDPGQGLRLIYYSQIVNDFQKGDIAEGYSVSREKKESFPLTVTSAQKNPTAFYLCASKRTGTQPQHFGDGTRLSIL.

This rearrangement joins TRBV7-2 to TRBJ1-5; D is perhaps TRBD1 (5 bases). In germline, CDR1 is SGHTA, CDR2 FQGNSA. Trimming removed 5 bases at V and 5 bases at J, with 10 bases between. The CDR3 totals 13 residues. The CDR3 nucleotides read TGTGCCAGCAGCATCGACAGTTATCAGCCCCAGCATTTT. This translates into CASSIDSYQPQHF.

The CDR3 here is CSARLGAGNQPQHF. The CDR3, as DNA: TGCAGCGCCAGACTAGGGGCTGGCAATCAGCCCCAGCATTTT. The V gene is TRBV29-1, the J gene TRBJ1-5; D possibly corresponds to TRBD1 (5 bases). The CDR3 covers 14 residues. Trimming left V 7 bases short and J 2 bases short, with 15 bases between. CDR1 SQVTM and CDR2 ANQGSEA come from the germline V gene.

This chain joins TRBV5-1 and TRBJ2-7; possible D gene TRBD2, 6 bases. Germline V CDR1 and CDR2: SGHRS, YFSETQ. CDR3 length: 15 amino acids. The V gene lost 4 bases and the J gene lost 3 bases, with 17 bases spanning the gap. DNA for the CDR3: TGCGCCAGCAGCCAGAACGGGGGAGGCTTCTACGAGCAGTACTTC. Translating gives CASSQNGGGFYEQYF.

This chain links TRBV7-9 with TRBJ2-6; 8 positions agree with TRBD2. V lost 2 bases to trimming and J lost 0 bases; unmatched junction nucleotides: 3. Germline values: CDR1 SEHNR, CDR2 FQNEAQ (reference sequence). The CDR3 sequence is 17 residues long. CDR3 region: CASSLTGGSSGANVLTF. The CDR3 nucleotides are TGTGCCAGCAGCTTAACGGGAGGGAGCTCTGGGGCCAACGTCCTGACTTTC.

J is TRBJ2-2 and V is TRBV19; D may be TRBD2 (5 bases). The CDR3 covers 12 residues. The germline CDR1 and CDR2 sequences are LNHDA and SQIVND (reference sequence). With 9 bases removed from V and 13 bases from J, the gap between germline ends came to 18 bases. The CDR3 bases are TGTGCCAGCGGATGGACTCAGCGATGGCTGTTTTTT. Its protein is CASGWTQRWLFF.

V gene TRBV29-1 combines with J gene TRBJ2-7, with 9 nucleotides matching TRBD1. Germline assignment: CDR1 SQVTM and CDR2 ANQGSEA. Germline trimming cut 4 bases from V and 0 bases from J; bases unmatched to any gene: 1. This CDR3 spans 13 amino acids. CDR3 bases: TGCAGCGTTGGACAGGGGGTCTCCTACGAGCAGTACTTC. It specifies CSVGQGVSYEQYF.

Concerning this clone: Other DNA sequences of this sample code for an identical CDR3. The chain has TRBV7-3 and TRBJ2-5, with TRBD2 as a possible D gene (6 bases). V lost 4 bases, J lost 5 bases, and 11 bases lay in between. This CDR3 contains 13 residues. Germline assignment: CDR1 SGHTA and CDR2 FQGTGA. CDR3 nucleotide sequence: TGTGCCAGCAGCTCGACTCGGGGGGAGACCCAGTACTTC. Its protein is CASSSTRGETQYF.

The CDR3 reads CASSQELRGSNYGYTF. DNA of the CDR3: TGTGCCAGCAGCCAAGAACTCAGGGGGTCTAACTATGGCTACACCTTC. The rearrangement links TRBV3-1 (or the pseudogene TRBV3-2) to TRBJ1-2; 7 bases are a match to TRBD1. Unmatched junction bases numbered 4, after V lost 0 bases and J lost 0 bases. The CDR3 totals 16 residues. Germline CDR1 is LGHDT and CDR2 is YNNKEL (reference sequence).